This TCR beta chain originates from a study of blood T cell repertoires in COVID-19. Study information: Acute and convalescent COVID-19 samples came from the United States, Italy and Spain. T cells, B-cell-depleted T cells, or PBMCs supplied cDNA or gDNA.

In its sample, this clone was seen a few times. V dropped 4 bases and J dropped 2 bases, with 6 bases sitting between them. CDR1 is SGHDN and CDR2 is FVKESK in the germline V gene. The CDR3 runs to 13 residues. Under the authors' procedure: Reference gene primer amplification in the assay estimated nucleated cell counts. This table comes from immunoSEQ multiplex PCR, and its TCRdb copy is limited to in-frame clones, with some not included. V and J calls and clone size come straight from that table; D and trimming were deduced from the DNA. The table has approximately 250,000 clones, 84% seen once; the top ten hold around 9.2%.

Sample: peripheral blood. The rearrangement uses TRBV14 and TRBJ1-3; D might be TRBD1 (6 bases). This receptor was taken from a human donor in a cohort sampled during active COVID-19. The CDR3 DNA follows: TGTGCCAGCAGCCCAGGGGCTGGAAACACCATATATTTT. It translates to CASSPGAGNTIYF.